This T cell receptor beta chain emerged from a study of T-cell memory formation after mild COVID-19. This clonotype has more than one count but fewer than ten. Its antigen is unknown. The CDR3 contains 15 residues. The germline V gene has CDR1 SGHKS and CDR2 YYEKEE (reference sequence). Trimming removed 4 bases from V and 1 base from J, with 14 bases in between. Barcoded TCR alpha and TCR beta cDNA libraries with UMIs came from 5'RACE using constant-segment primers. TCRdb reanalysed the 5' RACE reads using MiXCR and keeps one entry per CDR3 protein. This sample has roughly 410,000 distinct CDR3 sequences; 20% to 25% occur once, and the top ten carry 8.5% to 9%. Notes on the study in general: Cross-reactive memory seemingly joined, as some responding clones were found in pre-infection memory. CM and EM subsets held most contracting CD4+ clones; EMRA held CD8+ ones. Second-wave clones peaking on day 37 lacked confirmed SARS-CoV-2 specificity.

This clonotype originated in an adult woman who had mild COVID-19 (a few samples of this study predate the infection). Cell type and time point are not known. V usage is TRBV5-5 and J usage is TRBJ1-1; no definite D call. The material sequenced was PBMCs or a T cell subset sorted from them (not recorded which). CDR3 sequence: CASSPQRAGNTEAFF. The CDR3 DNA is TGTGCCAGCAGCCCCCAGCGGGCAGGGAACACTGAAGCTTTCTTT.